The 14 T cell receptor beta chains listed next were all sequenced from one sample in a study of blood T cell repertoires in COVID-19. Repertoires were generated with immunoSEQ multiplex PCR, while TCRdb's copy carries only in-frame clones and drops some. The table has roughly 150,000 clones, over 70% seen once; the top ten hold around 5%. Sequencing input: PBMCs or T cells enriched from blood (not recorded which). These receptors all come from an older man who had been exposed to COVID-19.

This sequence joins TRBV13 and TRBJ2-3; 9 bases are shared with TRBD1. Unmatched junction bases numbered 9, after V lost 7 bases and J lost 4 bases. Germline V gives CDR1 PRHDT, CDR2 FYEKMQ (reference sequence). This CDR3 is 15 amino acids long. The CDR3 loop reads CASNTWDREADTQYF. Written as DNA, the CDR3 is TGTGCCAGCAACACATGGGACAGGGAGGCAGATACGCAGTATTTT. The variable domain in full, with the rest retrieved from reference TRBV13 and TRBJ2-3, is AAGVIQSPRHLIKEKRETATLKCYPIPRHDTVYWYQQGPGQDPQFLISFYEKMQSDKGSIPDRFSAQQFSDYHSELNMSSLELGDSALYFCASNTWDREADTQYFGPGTRLTVL.

A note on this clone: Germline and junction disagree at one end, which may indicate a read error. The rearrangement uses TRBV6-6 and TRBJ1-2; 7 nucleotides match TRBD1. Looked up from germline, CDR1 is MNHNY and CDR2 is SVGAGI (reference sequence). The CDR3 is 13 amino acids. The DNA for the CDR3 is TGTGCCAGCAGTTATGCCCTCACCGGACAGGTGCCCTTC. Protein sequence: CASSYALTGQVPF.

This clone was recorded only once. This chain links TRBV3-1 (or the pseudogene TRBV3-2) with TRBJ2-7, with 7 bases identical to TRBD1. Germline lookup yields CDR1 LGHDT and CDR2 YNNKEL (reference sequence). The CDR3 totals 13 residues. Unmatched junction bases numbered 6, after V lost 6 bases and J lost 4 bases. The chain's CDR3 is CASSRDSFYEQYF. The CDR3 region has the DNA TGTGCCAGCAGTCGGGACAGCTTTTACGAGCAGTACTTC.

V usage is TRBV4-1 and J usage is TRBJ2-7; a possible D gene is TRBD1 (6 bases). The CDR3 has 15 amino acids. CDR1 and CDR2 (germline): MGHRA, YSYEKL. Trimming stripped 0 bases from V and 8 bases from J, with 17 bases between. In nucleotides, the CDR3 is TGCGCCAGCAGCCAAGAGACAGGAACGGCCATCAAGCAGTACTTC. This sequence encodes CASSQETGTAIKQYF.

The V gene is TRBV15, the J gene TRBJ1-3; D might be TRBD1 (5 bases). Germline loops: CDR1 LNHNV, CDR2 YYDKDF (reference sequence). Trimming removed 4 bases at V and 0 bases at J, with 13 bases between. This CDR3 comprises 16 residues. CDR3 sequence: CATSTWGRGSGNTIYF. CDR3 coding DNA: TGTGCCACCAGCACCTGGGGAAGGGGCTCTGGAAACACCATATATTTT.

The rearrangement uses TRBV7-9 and TRBJ1-2; the D is unclear. V was pared by 5 bases and J by 5 bases, with 6 bases between. This CDR3 region has 11 residues. The germline CDR1 and CDR2 sequences are SEHNR and FQNEAQ (reference sequence). The CDR3 DNA is TGTGCCAGCAGCCTGGAGTATGGCTACACCTTC. It is translated as CASSLEYGYTF. Supplemented by reference TRBV7-9 and TRBJ1-2, the full variable domain reads DTGVSQNPRHKITKRGQNVTFRCDPISEHNRLYWYRQTLGQGPEFLTYFQNEAQLEKSRLLSDRFSAERPKGSFSTLEIQRTEQGDSAMYLCASSLEYGYTFGSGTRLTVV.

The chain recombines TRBV6-5 with TRBJ2-3, with D tentatively TRBD1 (6 bases). The CDR3 is made up of 16 amino acids. Germline CDR1 is MNHEY and CDR2 is SVGAGI. With 0 bases removed from V and 4 bases from J, the gap between germline ends came to 14 bases. The CDR3 nucleotides read TGTGCCAGCAGTTACTCGAGGGACAAGAGGGCAGATACGCAGTATTTT. It yields the protein CASSYSRDKRADTQYF.

This clone was observed a few times. The V call is TRBV6-2 or TRBV6-3, the J call TRBJ2-7; D may be TRBD2 (5 bases). The V end lost 4 bases, the J end lost 4 bases, and 8 bases lay between the germline ends. The CDR3 length is 12 residues. Germline V gene sequence: CDR1 MNHEY, CDR2 SVGEGT. The CDR3 sequence is CASSLTGYEQYF. Written as DNA, the CDR3 is TGTGCCAGCAGTTTGACGGGGTACGAGCAGTACTTC.

In this sample, this clone turned up once. The chain links TRBV30 to TRBJ1-2; D unresolved. CDR1 and CDR2 (germline): GTSNPN, SVGIG (reference sequence). V lost 3 bases and J lost 0, with 17 bases in between. The CDR3 spans 16 residues. CDR3 sequence reads: CAWRKIGFVANYGYTF. As DNA, the CDR3 is TGTGCCTGGAGGAAAATCGGGTTTGTAGCTAACTATGGCTACACCTTC.

The J gene is TRBJ1-2, the V gene TRBV5-4, with 11 nucleotides matching TRBD1. Germline loops: CDR1 SGHNT, CDR2 YYREEE (reference sequence). The CDR3 has 15 residues. The trim removed 4 bases at V and 8 bases at J, leaving 10 bases unmatched. CDR3 protein: CASSPRTGGYSGYTF. The DNA for the CDR3 is TGTGCCAGCAGCCCTCGGACAGGGGGCTATTCGGGCTACACCTTC.

This clone was found once. The rearrangement uses TRBV18 and TRBJ2-7, with D tentatively TRBD1 (5 bases). V lost 1 base to trimming and J lost 2 bases, with 12 bases between them. There are 15 residues in the CDR3. Germline V gene sequence: CDR1 KGHSH, CDR2 LQKENI. The CDR3 DNA reads as TGTGCCAGCTCACCACGGCAGGGTAGGACCTACGAGCAGTACTTC. This translates into CASSPRQGRTYEQYF. Together with reference TRBV18 and TRBJ2-7, the CDR3 gives the full variable domain: NAGVMQNPRHLVRRRGQEARLRCSPMKGHSHVYWYRQLPEEGLKFMVYLQKENIIDESGMPKERFSAEFPKEGPSILRIQQVVRGDSAAYFCASSPRQGRTYEQYFGPGTRLTVT.

The table lists this clone with a few counts. The rearrangement links TRBV28 to TRBJ2-7, with D tentatively TRBD1 (5 bases). There are 12 residues in the CDR3. Trimming cost V 6 bases and J 4 bases, with 10 bases left between them. Per germline, CDR1 MDHEN and CDR2 SYDVKM. This CDR3 is CASSTNRYEQYF. The CDR3 DNA reads as TGTGCCAGCAGCACGAACAGGTACGAGCAGTACTTC.

This clone was seen a single time. The genes are TRBV19 and TRBJ1-2, with a possible D match to TRBD1 (6 bases). The germline gives CDR1 LNHDA, CDR2 SQIVND (reference sequence). V lost 8 bases to trimming and J lost 5 bases, with 12 bases between them. The CDR3 contains 12 residues. CDR3 DNA: TGTGCCAGTCGGCAGGGGCGGTATGGCTACACCTTC. Translated: CASRQGRYGYTF.

The chain combines TRBV30 with TRBJ1-1; no firm D call. The V end was cut by 2 bases, the J end by 4 bases, with 20 bases between. Germline-derived CDR1 and CDR2 are GTSNPN and SVGIG (reference sequence). CDR3 length: 16 residues. CDR3 in amino acids: CAWSKSRNGGSTEAFF. In DNA form, the CDR3 reads TGTGCCTGGAGTAAATCCAGGAATGGAGGGAGCACTGAAGCTTTCTTT. Complete variable domain (other parts from reference TRBV30 and TRBJ1-1): SQTIHQWPATLVQPVGSPLSLECTVEGTSNPNLYWYRQAAGRGLQLLFYSVGIGQISSEVPQNLSASRPQDRQFILSSKKLLLSDSGFYLCAWSKSRNGGSTEAFFGQGTRLTVV.